These 19 T cell receptor beta chains came from one sample sequenced in a study of tumor and adjacent non-tumor tissue in lung cancer. TCRbeta libraries were built with three rounds of nested PCR, modified from ARM-PCR. TCRdb reprocessed the multiplex PCR reads via MiXCR and lists one record per CDR3 protein. Among 70,000 to 95,000 distinct CDR3 sequences listed, around 80% were seen once. No cell sorting was done before RNA was extracted from the tissue. More than 3 cm separated this lung sample from the edge of the tumor. The specimen was distant non-tumor lung tissue. The source is a man between 65 and 85 years old with non-small cell lung cancer.

About this clonotype itself: At one end, the junction sequence differs from germline, possibly due to a read error. The chain employs TRBV29-1 and TRBJ2-3; either TRBD1 or TRBD2 may fit D (6 bases each). The germline V gene has CDR1 SQVTM and CDR2 ANQGSEA. This CDR3 region has 17 residues. The CDR3 DNA reads as TGCAGCTTACTTCCATATGTGACAAGGGGGGACACAGATAGGCAGTATTTT. It codes for CSLLPYVTRGDTDRQYF.

Remarks on this clonotype: A much larger clone differs from this one at a single base, so this may be a read error. The J gene is TRBJ2-7, the V gene TRBV5-1; the match to TRBD2 covers 8 bases. CDR3 length: 15 residues. Germline V gene sequence: CDR1 SGHRS, CDR2 YFSETQ. CDR3 protein: CARSLSGGFVYEQYF. Written as DNA, the CDR3 is TGCGCCAGGAGCTTAAGCGGGGGTTTTGTGTACGAGCAGTACTTC.

Comment on this clonotype: The junction and the germline gene differ at one end; a read error may be behind it. V usage is TRBV12-3 or TRBV12-4 and J usage is TRBJ2-3, with D possibly matching TRBD1 (6 bases). CDR3 length: 14 amino acids. The CDR3 here is CTSRSGGGTDMQYF. As DNA, the CDR3 is TGTACCAGCAGGAGCGGTGGGGGCACAGATATGCAGTATTTT.

With regard to this clonotype: The CDR3 carries no conserved terminal phenylalanine or tryptophan, so it likely arises from a read error. This sequence joins TRBV4-3 and TRBJ1-2; D is uncertain. The CDR3 runs 15 residues. Germline CDR1 is LGHNA and CDR2 is YSLEER. As DNA, the CDR3 is TGCGCTAGCAGCCAAGATTGGGTCTCCCAGTTCGGCTACACCATC. Amino acid sequence: CASSQDWVSQFGYTI.

Worth noting for this clonotype: A read error may produce the germline difference seen at one junction end. The J gene is TRBJ2-5, the V gene TRBV11-2, with D tentatively TRBD2 (5 bases). Germline CDR1 is SGHAT and CDR2 is FQNNGV. This CDR3 is 15 amino acids long. The CDR3 nucleotides read TGTGCCAGCAGCCCGGGGATAGTTGGGCATGAGACCCAGTATTTC. Translated: CASSPGIVGHETQYF.

There are a few counts of this clonotype. The rearrangement joins TRBV6-5 to TRBJ2-1; D not certain. This CDR3 has 11 residues. Per the germline V gene, CDR1 is MNHEY and CDR2 is SVGAGI. The CDR3 region has the DNA TGTGCTAACAATACTGGGAATGAGCAGTTCTTC. Amino acids: CANNTGNEQFF.

Note on this clonotype: Its ends do not fully match the called genes, so a read error is possible. The V and J genes are TRBV12-3 or TRBV12-4 and TRBJ1-1; D gene unclear. The CDR3 extends over 13 amino acids. The CDR3 nucleotides read TGTGCCAGCAATTTAGAACAGTACAATGAAGCTTTCTTT. It specifies CASNLEQYNEAFF.

On this clonotype: A read error may account for a junction end that differs from germline. The chain employs TRBV11-3 and TRBJ2-3; a possible D gene is TRBD2 (5 bases). The V gene's germline CDR1 is SGHNT and CDR2 YENEEA. The CDR3 length is 15 residues. The CDR3 coding sequence is TGTGCCAGCAGCGGTCGGGAAGTAAGCACGGATACGCAGTATTTT. This translates into CASSGREVSTDTQYF. Full variable domain (rest looked up from reference TRBV11-3 and TRBJ2-3): EAGVVQSPRYKIIEKKQPVAFWCNPISGHNTLYWYLQNLGQGPELLIRYENEEAVDDSQLPKDRFSAERLKGVDSTLKIQPAELGDSAVYLCASSGREVSTDTQYFGPGTRLTVL.

This clonotype was counted at least ten times. The J gene is TRBJ2-7, the V gene TRBV12-5; 7 nucleotides align to TRBD1. The J segment lost 4 bases and the V segment lost 2 bases, leaving 11 bases of the junction unmatched. This CDR3 has 16 amino acids. CDR1 and CDR2 from the germline V gene are LGHNT and FRNRAP. CDR3 bases: TGTGCTAGTGGTTTGACTTCCGGGACAGAGCTTTACGAGCAGTACTTC. Translating gives CASGLTSGTELYEQYF.

On this clonotype itself: The CDR3 does not close with the conserved phenylalanine or tryptophan, likely indicating a read error. The DNA is omitted, as the CDR3 cannot be located on it reliably, and the CDR3 follows TCRdb's listing. The chain combines TRBV6-2 or TRBV6-3 with TRBJ2-5; TRBD1 is the table's D call and was not checked against the DNA. Per the germline V gene, CDR1 is MNHEY and CDR2 is SVGEGT. The CDR3 is 13 residues long, counting both termini. The CDR3 sequence is CGSIEQSGGTQNL.

As to this clonotype: In this CDR3 the conserved last residue, phenylalanine or tryptophan, is missing, so a read error is likely. The genes are TRBV29-1 and TRBJ2-7; D gene ambiguous. Germline lookup yields CDR1 SQVTM and CDR2 ANQGSEA. This CDR3 comprises 12 residues. V gave up 4 bases and J gave up 3 bases, with 10 bases separating them. The CDR3 DNA sequence: TGCAGCGTTGTTGCTGTATTCTACGAGCAGTACTAC. Translation gives CSVVAVFYEQYY.

In regard to this clonotype: A much larger clone is a single base away; this may be a read error. The chain is built from TRBV6-2 or TRBV6-3 and TRBJ1-1; no firm D call. The germline gives CDR1 MNHEY, CDR2 SVGEGT. The CDR3 spans 14 residues. The CDR3 DNA reads TGTGCCAGCAGTTACGCCGTCAGAAACATTGAAGCTTTCTTT. It yields the protein CASSYAVRNIEAFF.

Comment on this clonotype: At one boundary the junction diverges from the germline segment, which might be a read error. The J gene is TRBJ2-1, the V gene TRBV6-2 or TRBV6-3; D gene ambiguous. The CDR3 spans 13 residues. The germline V gene has CDR1 MNHEY and CDR2 SVGEGT. CDR3 bases: TGTACCAGCGCTCGGGTCTCCTACAATGAGCAGTTCTTC. It codes for CTSARVSYNEQFF.

Points on this clonotype: With a much larger clone just one base away, this may be a read error. J is TRBJ1-6 and V is TRBV5-1; D remains ambiguous. The germline V and J ends were trimmed by 3 bases and 10 bases, with 14 bases remaining between them. This CDR3 has 14 amino acids. Germline V gene lookup returns CDR1 SGHRS and CDR2 YFSETQ. The CDR3 DNA reads TGCGCCAGCAGCTCGGATCGGACCGTCTCACCCCTCCACTTT. Protein product: CASSSDRTVSPLHF.

V gene TRBV5-6 combines with J gene TRBJ2-7, with D possibly matching TRBD1 (5 bases). V was shortened by 2 bases and J by 2 bases, with 17 bases between the two germline ends. The CDR3 consists of 16 residues. Germline V gene lookup returns CDR1 SGHDT and CDR2 YYEEEE. The chain's CDR3 is CASSFVVRNRTYEQYF. In DNA, the CDR3 is TGTGCCAGCAGCTTCGTTGTCCGTAACAGGACCTACGAGCAGTACTTC.

This clonotype was observed a few times. J is TRBJ2-3 and V is TRBV5-1; TRBD2 aligns across 7 bases. Germline V lookup: CDR1 SGHRS, CDR2 YFSETQ. The CDR3 has 15 amino acids. Trimming cost V 0 bases and J 4 bases; bases outside gene matches: 5. The CDR3 sequence is CASSLDAGVADTQYF. CDR3 nucleotide sequence: TGCGCCAGCAGCTTGGACGCGGGAGTGGCAGATACGCAGTATTTT.

Of note for this clonotype: Sequence at one end of the junction differs from germline and may be a read error. J is TRBJ2-5 and V is TRBV11-3; 11 nucleotides line up with TRBD1. The length of the CDR3 is 15 residues. Germline V gene sequence: CDR1 SGHNT, CDR2 YENEEA. CDR3 region: CSSSQGQGAQVTQYF. CDR3 sequence (DNA): TGTTCCAGCAGCCAAGGACAGGGGGCACAGGTAACCCAGTACTTC. The full variable domain, in which reference TRBV11-3 and TRBJ2-5 provide the parts outside the CDR3, is EAGVVQSPRYKIIEKKQPVAFWCNPISGHNTLYWYLQNLGQGPELLIRYENEEAVDDSQLPKDRFSAERLKGVDSTLKIQPAELGDSAVYLCSSSQGQGAQVTQYFGPGTRLLVL.

Notes on this clonotype: A read error may produce the germline difference seen at one junction end. The chain is built from TRBV7-8 and TRBJ2-5, with a possible D match to TRBD2 (6 bases). Germline assignment: CDR1 SGHVS and CDR2 FQNEAQ. The CDR3 has 16 amino acids. CDR3 sequence: CASNLEVTSFQEAQYF. The CDR3 nucleotides are TGTGCCAGCAACTTAGAAGTAACTAGCTTCCAAGAGGCCCAGTACTTC.

About this clonotype: This may be a read error, as it is one base from a much larger clone. CDR3 protein: CASRFLAGDTGELFF. The CDR3 coding sequence is TGTGCCAGCAGATTCCTAGCGGGAGACACCGGGGAGCTGTTTTTT. The J gene is TRBJ2-2, the V gene TRBV5-4; 10 bases fit TRBD2. This CDR3 is built from 15 residues. Germline CDR1 SGHNT, CDR2 YYREEE (reference sequence). With V trimmed by 5 bases and J by 3 bases, 4 bases remained unmatched.